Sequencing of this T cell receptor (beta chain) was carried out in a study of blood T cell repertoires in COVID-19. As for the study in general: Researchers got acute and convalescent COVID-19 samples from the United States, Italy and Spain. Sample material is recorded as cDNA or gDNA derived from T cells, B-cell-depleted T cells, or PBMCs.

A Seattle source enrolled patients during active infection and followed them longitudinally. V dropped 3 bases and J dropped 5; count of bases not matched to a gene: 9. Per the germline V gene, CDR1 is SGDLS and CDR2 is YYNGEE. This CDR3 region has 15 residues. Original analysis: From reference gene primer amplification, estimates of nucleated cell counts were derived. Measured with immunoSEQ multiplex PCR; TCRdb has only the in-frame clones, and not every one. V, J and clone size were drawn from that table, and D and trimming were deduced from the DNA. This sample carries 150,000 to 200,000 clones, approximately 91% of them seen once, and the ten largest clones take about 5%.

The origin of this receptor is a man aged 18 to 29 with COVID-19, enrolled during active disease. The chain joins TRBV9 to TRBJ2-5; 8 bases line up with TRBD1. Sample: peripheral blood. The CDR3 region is CASSDDRGARETQYF. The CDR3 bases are TGTGCCAGCAGCGACGACAGGGGCGCTAGGGAGACCCAGTACTTC.